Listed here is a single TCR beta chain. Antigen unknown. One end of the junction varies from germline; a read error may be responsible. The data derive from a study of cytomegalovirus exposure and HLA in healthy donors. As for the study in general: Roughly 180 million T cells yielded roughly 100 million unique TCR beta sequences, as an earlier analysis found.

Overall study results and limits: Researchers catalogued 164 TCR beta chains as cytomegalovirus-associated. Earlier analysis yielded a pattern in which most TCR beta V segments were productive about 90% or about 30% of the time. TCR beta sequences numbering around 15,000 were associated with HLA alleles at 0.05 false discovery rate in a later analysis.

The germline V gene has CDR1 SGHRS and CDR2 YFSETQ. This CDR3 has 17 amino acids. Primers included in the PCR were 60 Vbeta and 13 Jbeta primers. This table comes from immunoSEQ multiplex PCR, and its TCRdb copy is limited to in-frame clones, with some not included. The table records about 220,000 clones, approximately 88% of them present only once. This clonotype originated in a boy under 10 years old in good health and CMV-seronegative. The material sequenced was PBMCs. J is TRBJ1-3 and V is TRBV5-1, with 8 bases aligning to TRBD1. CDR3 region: CASSLVGQGRSGNTMYF. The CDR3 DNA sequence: TGCGCCAGCAGCTTGGTAGGACAGGGACGCTCTGGAAACACCATGTATTTT.